This T cell receptor beta chain is drawn from a study of beta chain features in type 1 diabetes. The study's findings and limits: All four CD4+ subsets from Type 1 diabetes patients carried moderately but significantly shorter TCRB CDR3s. In the patient group, naive, central memory and Treg TCRB repertoires seemed more alike than in the healthy donor group.

The entirety of the isolated RNA underwent reverse transcription, so expressed TCRB transcripts were sequenced. Deep immunoSEQ sequencing covered naive, central memory and regulatory T cell samples. Produced via immunoSEQ multiplex PCR; TCRdb's table is partial and in-frame only. The table shows approximately 400,000 clones, with roughly 15% occurring only once. The ends were cut back, 3 bases at V and 0 bases at J, with 9 bases in the middle. Germline V gene lookup returns CDR1 GTSNPN and CDR2 SVGIG (reference sequence). The CDR3 is 13 amino acids. Turning to this clone: Its antigen is currently unknown.

Sample: naive CD4+ T cells from blood. This sequence joins TRBV30 and TRBJ2-7; the D gene is possibly TRBD1 (5 bases). The TCR originated in a woman aged 18-35 years in good health. The CDR3 loop is CAWSRESSYEQYF. The CDR3 DNA reads as TGTGCCTGGAGCAGGGAAAGCTCCTACGAGCAGTACTTC.